The 25 T cell receptor beta chains below all came from one sample that was sequenced in a study of T cell responses to AZD1222 COVID-19 vaccine. Profiling relied on immunoSEQ multiplex PCR, and the TCRdb table lists in-frame clones only, not all of them. The sample consists of under 150,000 clones, 85% to 90% of them appearing once. The material sequenced was peripheral blood, taken on day 0 of AZD1222 vaccination. The receptors originated from an adult in good health.

V and J are TRBV5-1 and TRBJ1-1; D is perhaps TRBD1 (5 bases). The CDR3 runs 15 residues. The ends were cut back, 1 base at V and 0 bases at J, with 10 bases in the middle. Germline CDR1 and CDR2: SGHRS and YFSETQ. The CDR3 here is CASSLTGNLNTEAFF. CDR3 nucleotide sequence: TGCGCCAGCAGCTTGACAGGCAATTTGAACACTGAAGCTTTCTTT. Combining the CDR3 with reference TRBV5-1 and TRBJ1-1 gives the whole variable domain KAGVTQTPRYLIKTRGQQVTLSCSPISGHRSVSWYQQTPGQGLQFLFEYFSETQRNKGNFPGRFSGRQFSNSRSEMNVSTLELGDSALYLCASSLTGNLNTEAFFGQGTRLTVV.

J is TRBJ2-7 and V is TRBV7-8; 9 positions agree with TRBD2. J lost 6 bases, V lost 1 base, and 7 bases had no gene match. Germline V gene lookup returns CDR1 SGHVS and CDR2 FQNEAQ. The CDR3 loop spans 15 amino acids. DNA of the CDR3: TGTGCCAGCAGCTTAGTGGGCGGGAGGGCACGCGAGCAGTACTTC. This sequence encodes CASSLVGGRAREQYF.

This chain's CDR3 is CASSRTGVTDTQYF. The DNA for the CDR3 is TGTGCCAGCAGCCGGACAGGGGTCACAGATACGCAGTATTTT. The genes are TRBV6-5 and TRBJ2-3, with TRBD1 identical over 9 bases. The CDR3 sequence is 14 residues long. The germline gives CDR1 MNHEY, CDR2 SVGAGI. J was trimmed by 2 bases and V by 6 bases; bases with no gene match: 3.

The chain carries TRBV29-1 and TRBJ2-7; a possible D gene is TRBD1 (5 bases). Germline CDR1 reads SQVTM; CDR2 reads ANQGSEA. This CDR3 has 13 amino acids. V lost 1 base and J 3 bases, leaving 10 bases between the germline ends. CDR3 sequence: CSVEVSGHYEQYF. The DNA for the CDR3 is TGCAGCGTTGAAGTGTCAGGACACTACGAGCAGTACTTC.

J is TRBJ1-2 and V is TRBV19; unclear D gene. Trimming left V 3 bases short and J 2 bases short, with 10 bases between. This CDR3 has 14 amino acids. Germline V gene sequence: CDR1 LNHDA, CDR2 SQIVND (reference sequence). This CDR3 reads CASSILELNYGYTF. The CDR3 bases are TGTGCCAGTAGTATTCTGGAGCTCAACTATGGCTACACCTTC.

The chain has TRBV4-3 and TRBJ1-6, with D hard to call. Trimming left V 2 bases short and J 4 bases short, with 9 bases between. In germline, CDR1 is LGHNA, CDR2 YSLEER. This CDR3 is 15 amino acids long. CDR3 in amino acids: CASSQMGSYNSPLHF. The CDR3 region has the DNA TGCGCCAGCAGCCAAATGGGCAGTTATAATTCACCCCTCCACTTT.

V and J are TRBV9 and TRBJ1-1, with no clear D. The length of the CDR3 is 14 residues. Germline V CDR1 and CDR2: SGDLS, YYNGEE. Trimming shortened V by 0 bases and J by 5 bases, and 11 bases separated the two germline ends. CDR3 loop: CASSVGGLGTEAFF. The CDR3, as DNA: TGTGCCAGCAGCGTAGGAGGGCTAGGGACTGAAGCTTTCTTT.

This chain links TRBV6-4 with TRBJ2-7; 12 bases match TRBD2. Trimming at V came to 6 bases and at J to 2 bases, leaving 5 bases not matched to a gene. Per the germline V gene, CDR1 is MRHNA and CDR2 is SNTAGT. This CDR3 has 15 amino acids. CDR3 in amino acids: CASSILAGGPYEQYF. DNA for the CDR3: TGTGCCAGCAGCATCCTAGCGGGAGGGCCCTACGAGCAGTACTTC.

V gene TRBV9 combines with J gene TRBJ2-1; maybe TRBD2 (6 bases). CDR3 size: 15 residues. Looked up from germline, CDR1 is SGDLS and CDR2 is YYNGEE. V was pared by 0 bases and J by 4 bases, with 11 bases between. CDR3 sequence: CASSVEGTYYNEQFF. As DNA, the CDR3 is TGTGCCAGCAGCGTAGAGGGGACTTATTACAATGAGCAGTTCTTC.

The V call is TRBV28, the J call TRBJ2-1; tentative D call: TRBD1 (6 bases). With 3 bases removed from V and 2 bases from J, the gap between germline ends came to 14 bases. CDR1 is MDHEN, CDR2 SYDVKM, per germline. This CDR3 comprises 16 residues. The CDR3 coding sequence is TGTGCCAGCAGTTTTCCGGCAGGGGCTCCCTACAATGAGCAGTTCTTC. Amino acids: CASSFPAGAPYNEQFF.

This chain joins TRBV30 and TRBJ1-6; possibly TRBD1 for D (6 bases). Between the trimmed V and J ends, which lost 3 bases and 0 bases, there was a span of 9 bases. This CDR3 has 15 amino acids. Germline V gives CDR1 GTSNPN, CDR2 SVGIG (reference sequence). The CDR3 is CAWRRGYSYNSPLHF. The CDR3 DNA follows: TGTGCCTGGAGGAGGGGGTACTCCTATAATTCACCCCTCCACTTT.

This clone was observed at least ten times. The chain is built from TRBV4-2 and TRBJ2-2; 7 nucleotides match TRBD1. The germline V gene has CDR1 LGHNA and CDR2 YNFKEQ. This CDR3 has 18 amino acids. V lost 0 bases and J lost 6; bases outside the gene matches: 13. CDR3 nucleotides: TGTGCCAGCAGCCAAGATCTGATCCACCTTCAGGGGGCCGGGGAGCTGTTTTTT. As protein: CASSQDLIHLQGAGELFF.

The chain uses TRBV7-8 and TRBJ1-5; D is undetermined. V was shortened by 0 bases and J by 2 bases, with 14 bases between the two germline ends. CDR1 is SGHVS and CDR2 is FQNEAQ in the germline V gene. The CDR3 loop spans 17 amino acids. The DNA of the CDR3 is TGTGCCAGCAGCTTAGCGCTGACGGCCGCCGGCAATCAGCCCCAGCATTTT. Its protein is CASSLALTAAGNQPQHF.

The genes are TRBV4-1 and TRBJ2-2; D could derive from TRBD1 or TRBD2 (6 bases each). The V gene lost 0 bases and the J gene lost 0 bases, with 17 bases spanning the gap. The length of the CDR3 is 19 residues. Germline V CDR1 and CDR2: MGHRA, YSYEKL. CDR3 sequence: CASSQDTGGSAANTGELFF. The CDR3, as DNA: TGCGCCAGCAGCCAAGATACCGGGGGCTCGGCTGCGAACACCGGGGAGCTGTTTTTT.

This clone was observed a few times. V and J are TRBV3-1 (or the pseudogene TRBV3-2) and TRBJ1-6, with D maybe TRBD1 (5 bases). With 0 bases removed from V and 10 bases from J, the gap between germline ends came to 10 bases. The germline CDR1 and CDR2 sequences are LGHDT and YNNKEL (reference sequence). This CDR3 has 14 amino acids. CDR3 amino acids: CASSQEGEGSPLHF. In DNA form, the CDR3 reads TGTGCCAGCAGCCAAGAAGGGGAAGGGTCACCCCTCCACTTT.

The rearrangement links TRBV7-3 to TRBJ1-1, with D maybe TRBD1 (6 bases). The length of the CDR3 is 14 residues. Trimming left V 5 bases short and J 7 bases short, with 17 bases between. The germline V gene encodes CDR1 SGHTA and CDR2 FQGTGA. CDR3 region: CASSPTGWRDEAFF. DNA of the CDR3: TGTGCCAGCAGCCCTACAGGGTGGAGGGATGAAGCTTTCTTT.

The chain links TRBV19 to TRBJ1-1; D gene ambiguous. The CDR3 runs 14 residues. Germline loops: CDR1 LNHDA, CDR2 SQIVND (reference sequence). The germline V and J ends were trimmed by 5 bases and 7 bases, with 17 bases remaining between them. The CDR3 region has the DNA TGTGCCAGTAGTGATGGAGGTATTGGCGATGAAGCTTTCTTT. Protein product: CASSDGGIGDEAFF. Looking up the rest from reference TRBV19 and TRBJ1-1 gives the full variable domain: DGGITQSPKYLFRKEGQNVTLSCEQNLNHDAMYWYRQDPGQGLRLIYYSQIVNDFQKGDIAEGYSVSREKKESFPLTVTSAQKNPTAFYLCASSDGGIGDEAFFGQGTRLTVV.

The V call is TRBV6-6, the J call TRBJ1-3; D unresolved. From germline, CDR1 is MNHNY and CDR2 SVGAGI (reference sequence). This CDR3 region has 14 residues. The V gene lost 8 bases and the J gene lost 0 bases, with 11 bases spanning the gap. The CDR3 DNA is TGTGCCAGCTTTTTGAGTGACTCTGGAAACACCATATATTTT. Protein: CASFLSDSGNTIYF.

The rearrangement uses TRBV23-1 and TRBJ1-1; D gene ambiguous. TRBV23-1 carries the ORF label, with uncertain function. The CDR3 is 14 residues long. With 7 bases removed from V and 0 bases from J, the gap between germline ends came to 12 bases. CDR3 coding DNA: TGCGCCAGCACCCTACCCTACTTGAACACTGAAGCTTTCTTT. Its protein product is CASTLPYLNTEAFF.

The V gene is TRBV9, the J gene TRBJ1-6; D is perhaps TRBD1 (6 bases). Germline-derived CDR1 and CDR2 are SGDLS and YYNGEE. With 4 bases removed from V and 7 bases from J, the gap between germline ends came to 21 bases. This CDR3 is built from 17 residues. CDR3 residues: CASSPQQGRTWNSPLHF. DNA for the CDR3: TGTGCCAGCAGCCCTCAACAGGGTAGGACGTGGAATTCACCCCTCCACTTT.

J is TRBJ1-1 and V is TRBV6-6; TRBD1 agrees at 7 bases. Germline CDR1 MNHNY, CDR2 SVGAGI (reference sequence). The ends lost 2 bases at V and 3 bases at J; junction bases unmatched: 6. The CDR3 loop spans 15 amino acids. The CDR3 region is CASSYLTGRDTEAFF. The DNA of the CDR3 is TGTGCCAGCAGTTACCTGACAGGGCGGGACACTGAAGCTTTCTTT.

The rearrangement links TRBV5-1 to TRBJ2-4, with TRBD2 matching 7 bases. In germline, CDR1 is SGHRS, CDR2 YFSETQ. The length of the CDR3 is 12 residues. After removal of 5 bases from V and 9 bases from J, the junction contained 5 bases not matched to a gene. CDR3 coding DNA: TGCGCCAGCAGTCCTCCTAGCGGCATTCAGTACTTC. Residues: CASSPPSGIQYF.

The chain has TRBV7-2 and TRBJ1-1, with D uncertain. V lost 2 bases to trimming and J lost 1 base, with 14 bases between them. Germline-derived CDR1 and CDR2 are SGHTA and FQGNSA. The CDR3 is 16 amino acids. CDR3 bases: TGTGCCAGCAGCTTAATAGGTGCAGGTTCGAACACTGAAGCTTTCTTT. This sequence encodes CASSLIGAGSNTEAFF. The variable domain in full, with the rest retrieved from reference TRBV7-2 and TRBJ1-1, is GAGVSQSPSNKVTEKGKDVELRCDPISGHTALYWYRQSLGQGLEFLIYFQGNSAPDKSGLPSDRFSAERTGGSVSTLTIQRTQQEDSAVYLCASSLIGAGSNTEAFFGQGTRLTVV.

The V gene is TRBV21-1, the J gene TRBJ1-2. TRBV21-1 is shown as a pseudogene. This CDR3 has 16 residues. For the CDR3, the DNA is TGTGCCAGCAGCAAAGGAGTGGCCAGCTTAGACTATGGCTACACCTTC. The encoded protein is CASSKGVASLDYGYTF.

This chain links TRBV7-3 with TRBJ1-6, with TRBD1 identical over 9 bases. V was pared by 4 bases and J by 7 bases, with 5 bases of the junction left unmatched. The CDR3 extends over 15 amino acids. From germline, CDR1 is SGHTA and CDR2 FQGTGA. CDR3 sequence: CASSSQGAFNSPLHF. The CDR3 nucleotides are TGTGCCAGCAGCTCACAGGGGGCTTTCAATTCACCCCTCCACTTT. Full variable domain (rest looked up from reference TRBV7-3 and TRBJ1-6): GAGVSQTPSNKVTEKGKYVELRCDPISGHTALYWYRQSLGQGPEFLIYFQGTGAADDSGLPNDRFFAVRPEGSVSTLKIQRTERGDSAVYLCASSSQGAFNSPLHFGNGTRLTVT.